This TCR beta chain derives from a study of beta chain features in type 1 diabetes. In the study overall: Across the samples, roughly 98,000,000 sorted cells were examined in total. Study-level points and caveats: Type 1 diabetes patients showed fewer insertions and more deletions at VDJ junctions.

Deletions cut 6 bases from V and 5 bases from J, with 8 bases between. The CDR3 runs to 12 residues. Germline V lookup: CDR1 MDHEN, CDR2 SYDVKM. The entirety of the isolated RNA underwent reverse transcription, so expressed TCRB transcripts were sequenced. The read count averaged approximately 3.3 million across naive, central memory and regulatory T cell samples. Sequencing was performed with immunoSEQ multiplex PCR; in TCRdb, only in-frame clones are kept and a portion is missing. The sample has about 150,000 clones, around 10% seen once. To note about this clone: Antigen specificity is unknown.

Sequencing was carried out using central memory CD4+ T cells from blood. J is TRBJ1-5 and V is TRBV28; no definite D call. The clonotype comes from a man younger than 35 in good health. CDR3 amino acids: CASSLEDQPQHF. The CDR3 DNA is TGTGCCAGCAGCCTCGAGGATCAGCCCCAGCATTTT.